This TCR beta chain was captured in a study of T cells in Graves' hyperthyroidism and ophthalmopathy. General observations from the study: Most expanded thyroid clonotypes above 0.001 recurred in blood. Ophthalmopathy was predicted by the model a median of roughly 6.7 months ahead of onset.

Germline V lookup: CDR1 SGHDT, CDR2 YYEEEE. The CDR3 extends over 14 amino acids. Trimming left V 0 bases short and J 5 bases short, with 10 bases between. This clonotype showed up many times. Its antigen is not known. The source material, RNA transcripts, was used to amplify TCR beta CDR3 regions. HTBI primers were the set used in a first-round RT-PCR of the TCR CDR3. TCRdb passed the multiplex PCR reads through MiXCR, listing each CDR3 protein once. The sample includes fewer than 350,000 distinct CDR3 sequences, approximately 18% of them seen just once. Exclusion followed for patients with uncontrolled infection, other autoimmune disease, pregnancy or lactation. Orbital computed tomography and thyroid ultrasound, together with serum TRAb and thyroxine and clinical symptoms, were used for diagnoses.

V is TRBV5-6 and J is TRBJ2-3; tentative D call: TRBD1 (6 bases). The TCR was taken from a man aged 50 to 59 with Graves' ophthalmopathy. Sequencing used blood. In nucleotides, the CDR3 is TGTGCCAGCAGCTTGGACAGGGATATAGATACGCAGTATTTT. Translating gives CASSLDRDIDTQYF.